These 24 T cell receptor beta chains share one sample of origin, sequenced in a study of vaccination and CD4 T cells after COVID-19. Their recognized antigens are unknown. Indicated time point: late sampling 161 to 241 days after vaccination in three convalescent patients. Treatment denoted: 10-day PBMC culture with coronavirus spike peptide pools or control peptides (ViraFEST assay). The Oncomine TCR Beta short-read assay was what sequenced the DNA obtained from cultured CD4+ T cells. TCRdb re-called the PCR reads with MiXCR, one entry per CDR3 protein. This table holds fewer than 25,000 distinct CDR3 sequences, around 30% found once. Specimen: CD4+ T cells from blood, cultured in vitro, collected about 7 months after SARS-CoV-2 vaccination. The receptors shown here come from a human donor who had recovered from COVID-19.

The rearrangement links TRBV28 to TRBJ1-1; D unresolved. Germline CDR1 is MDHEN and CDR2 is SYDVKM. This CDR3 has 14 amino acids. V was cut by 3 bases and J by 3 bases, with 11 bases left in between. CDR3 DNA: TGTGCCAGCAGTTTCCTGGAGTCGGACACTGAAGCTTTCTTT. This sequence encodes CASSFLESDTEAFF. Combining the CDR3 with reference TRBV28 and TRBJ1-1 gives the whole variable domain DVKVTQSSRYLVKRTGEKVFLECVQDMDHENMFWYRQDPGLGLRLIYFSYDVKMKEKGDIPEGYSVSREKKERFSLILESASTNQTSMYLCASSFLESDTEAFFGQGTRLTVV.

A few counts support this clonotype. The CDR3 DNA follows: TGTGCCAGCAGTTTAGGGGGGGCAGTCGTCCAGCCCCAGCATTTT. Its translation: CASSLGGAVVQPQHF. The rearrangement joins TRBV28 to TRBJ1-5; a possible D gene is TRBD1 (6 bases). The CDR3 runs to 15 residues. Germline CDR1 MDHEN, CDR2 SYDVKM. V lost 2 bases and J 7 bases, leaving 15 bases between the germline ends.

The V and J genes are TRBV5-1 and TRBJ2-5; 9 positions agree with TRBD1. V shed 3 bases and J 5 bases; nucleotides not matched to a gene: 5. CDR3 size: 14 residues. The germline CDR1 and CDR2 sequences are SGHRS and YFSETQ. CDR3 protein: CASSSWTGEETQYF. The CDR3 DNA follows: TGCGCCAGCAGCTCCTGGACAGGGGAGGAGACCCAGTACTTC.

The rearrangement links TRBV20-1 to TRBJ1-6; no clear D. Germline V gene sequence: CDR1 DFQATT, CDR2 SNEGSKA (reference sequence). The ends were cut back, 3 bases at V and 8 bases at J, with 14 bases in the middle. CDR3 length: 14 residues. Here the CDR3 reads CSARDGSWDSPLHF. CDR3 sequence (DNA): TGCAGTGCTAGGGACGGTTCGTGGGATTCACCCCTCCACTTT.

Note on this clonotype: The junction departs from germline at one end; a sequencing error may be responsible. The genes are TRBV6-1 and TRBJ2-7; either TRBD1 or TRBD2 may fit D (6 bases each). The CDR3 sequence is 17 residues long. From germline, CDR1 is MNHNS and CDR2 SASEGT. The CDR3 protein is CACSSAVGGPDSYEQYF. CDR3 sequence (DNA): TGTGCCTGCAGCTCTGCGGTGGGGGGCCCCGACTCCTACGAGCAGTACTTC.

This clonotype came up once. The chain links TRBV20-1 to TRBJ1-4; a possible D gene is TRBD1 (6 bases). This CDR3 spans 14 amino acids. Trimming removed 1 base from V and 2 bases from J, with 8 bases in between. The germline V gene encodes CDR1 DFQATT and CDR2 SNEGSKA (reference sequence). The CDR3 region is CSARGGATNEKLFF. The CDR3 nucleotides are TGCAGTGCTAGAGGGGGGGCGACTAATGAAAAACTGTTTTTT.

This rearrangement joins TRBV24-1 to TRBJ1-1; D may be TRBD1 (6 bases). The germline CDR1 and CDR2 sequences are KGHDR and SFDVKD. The ends were cut back, 4 bases at V and 4 bases at J, with 6 bases in the middle. This CDR3 is built from 12 residues. The CDR3 DNA is TGTGCCACCAGTGAAGGGGGCACTGAAGCTTTCTTT. Its translation is CATSEGGTEAFF.

This clonotype was observed a handful of times. The chain couples TRBV20-1 to TRBJ2-4; D is unresolved. CDR3 length: 15 residues. Germline V gives CDR1 DFQATT, CDR2 SNEGSKA (reference sequence). Trimming left V 5 bases short and J 0 bases short, with 14 bases between. The CDR3 reads CSALGEALAKNIQYF. CDR3 in DNA: TGCAGTGCTTTGGGTGAGGCTTTAGCCAAAAACATTCAGTACTTC.

Note on this clonotype: This likely comes from a read error, as the CDR3 has no conserved phenylalanine or tryptophan at its end. This chain joins TRBV7-2 and TRBJ1-1; D call uncertain. V was trimmed by 6 bases and J by 3 bases, leaving 14 bases between them. CDR3 length: 14 residues. CDR1 is SGHTA and CDR2 is FQGNSA in the germline V gene. The CDR3 protein is CASSIGTPHTEAFL. CDR3 in DNA: TGTGCCAGCAGTATCGGAACCCCCCACACTGAAGCTTTCCTT.

This clonotype occurred a few times. The V and J genes are TRBV6-1 and TRBJ2-7; D is ambiguous. The CDR3 has 15 amino acids. Trimming shortened V by 5 bases and J by 0 bases, and 14 bases separated the two germline ends. CDR1 is MNHNS and CDR2 is SASEGT in the germline V gene. In DNA, the CDR3 is TGTGCCAGCAGTCCCTTGGGCTCCCGCTCCTACGAGCAGTACTTC. This gives the protein CASSPLGSRSYEQYF.

This clonotype was seen a few times. The chain has TRBV6-5 and TRBJ2-7; D is unresolved. V was shortened by 2 bases and J by 2 bases, with 10 bases between the two germline ends. Germline CDR1 is MNHEY and CDR2 is SVGAGI. The CDR3 totals 14 residues. The CDR3 DNA reads TGTGCCAGCAGTTACGAGGTCACAACCTACGAGCAGTACTTC. Amino acids: CASSYEVTTYEQYF.

The J gene is TRBJ2-7, the V gene TRBV10-3; the D is unclear. Germline CDR1 and CDR2: ENHRY and SYGVKD. The CDR3 runs to 14 residues. V gave up 10 bases and J gave up 2 bases, with 18 bases separating them. This CDR3 reads CATGTLDGTYEQYF. CDR3 sequence (DNA): TGTGCCACGGGTACCCTGGATGGGACCTACGAGCAGTACTTC.

This rearrangement joins TRBV10-3 to TRBJ2-1; 12 bases are shared with TRBD2. CDR1 is ENHRY, CDR2 SYGVKD, per germline. J was trimmed by 9 bases and V by 6 bases; bases with no gene match: 9. CDR3 length: 15 residues. The CDR3 DNA sequence: TGTGCCATCAGGACTAGCGGGAGCGAGAACGGTGAGCAGTTCTTC. Amino acids: CAIRTSGSENGEQFF.

This chain joins TRBV6-2 or TRBV6-3 and TRBJ1-2, with D perhaps matching TRBD1 (5 bases). This CDR3 is built from 14 residues. Germline CDR1 reads MNHEY; CDR2 reads SVGEGT. Trimming removed 8 bases at V and 4 bases at J, with 17 bases between. CDR3 protein: CASLRGGDSYGYTF. The CDR3 DNA reads TGTGCCAGCCTAAGGGGAGGCGATAGCTATGGCTACACCTTC.

This clonotype was seen more than once but under ten times. J is TRBJ2-1 and V is TRBV10-3; D is perhaps TRBD1 (5 bases). The CDR3 covers 12 residues. Germline CDR1 and CDR2: ENHRY and SYGVKD. V lost 0 bases, J lost 8 bases, and 5 bases lay in between. The CDR3 nucleotides read TGTGCCATCAGTGAGTCAGGGGATGAGCAGTTCTTC. Encoded protein: CAISESGDEQFF.

The chain has TRBV6-5 and TRBJ2-5; 9 bases map to TRBD1. Germline V gene data show CDR1 as MNHEY and CDR2 as SVGAGI. V was clipped by 2 bases and J by 4 bases; unmatched bases: 8. This CDR3 is 16 amino acids long. The CDR3 reads CASSYAPGQGGETQYF. CDR3 coding DNA: TGTGCCAGCAGTTACGCACCGGGACAGGGAGGAGAGACCCAGTACTTC.

The chain links TRBV6-2 or TRBV6-3 to TRBJ2-7; weak D call: TRBD1 (6 bases). Trimming took 4 bases from V and 2 from J, leaving 15 bases between them. Germline V lookup: CDR1 MNHEY, CDR2 SVGEGT. This CDR3 contains 15 residues. The CDR3 protein is CASSWSQGTTYEQYF. CDR3 coding DNA: TGTGCCAGCAGTTGGTCACAGGGAACCACCTACGAGCAGTACTTC.

There are a few counts of this clonotype. V gene TRBV6-2 or TRBV6-3 combines with J gene TRBJ2-5, with a possible D match to TRBD1 (6 bases). Germline V gene lookup returns CDR1 MNHEY and CDR2 SVGEGT. The CDR3 covers 15 residues. V lost 4 bases and J 5 bases, leaving 17 bases between the germline ends. Written as DNA, the CDR3 is TGTGCCAGCAGTTCGACAGGTGATGTGAGGGAGACCCAGTACTTC. Amino acids: CASSSTGDVRETQYF.

By proportion, this clonotype is medium-sized. The chain uses TRBV6-4 and TRBJ1-5; unclear D gene. Germline V gene sequence: CDR1 MRHNA, CDR2 SNTAGT. V gave up 3 bases and J gave up 0 bases, with 3 bases separating them. This CDR3 region has 13 residues. The CDR3 nucleotides read TGTGCCAGCAGTGAATATAGCAATCAGCCCCAGCATTTT. It translates to CASSEYSNQPQHF.

CDR3 in amino acids: CASHSGQAGEQYF. The CDR3, as DNA: TGTGCCAGTCACTCGGGACAGGCGGGGGAGCAGTACTTC. The chain employs TRBV6-1 and TRBJ2-7; TRBD1 aligns across 8 bases. Germline lookup yields CDR1 MNHNS and CDR2 SASEGT. This CDR3 contains 13 residues. The V and J ends lost 9 bases and 7 bases, in that order; junction bases with no gene match: 11.

This clonotype appeared a few times. This chain joins TRBV7-8 and TRBJ2-7, with D possibly matching TRBD1 (5 bases). V was clipped by 2 bases and J by 9 bases, with 11 bases between them. CDR1 and CDR2 from the germline V gene are SGHVS and FQNEAQ. The CDR3 runs to 12 residues. The CDR3 loop reads CASSLPQGGQYF. Written as DNA, the CDR3 is TGTGCCAGCAGCTTACCTCAGGGTGGGCAGTACTTC. Looking up the rest from reference TRBV7-8 and TRBJ2-7 gives the full variable domain: GAGVSQSPRYKVAKRGQDVALRCDPISGHVSLFWYQQALGQGPEFLTYFQNEAQLDKSGLPSDRFFAERPEGSVSTLKIQRTQQEDSAVYLCASSLPQGGQYFGPGTRLTVT.

This sequence joins TRBV10-3 and TRBJ2-5, with D tentatively TRBD2 (6 bases). Germline V gene lookup returns CDR1 ENHRY and CDR2 SYGVKD. The CDR3 totals 12 residues. V lost 8 bases to trimming and J lost 1 base, with 8 bases between them. CDR3 sequence (DNA): TGTGCCATCGGGGACTTCCAAGAGACCCAGTACTTC. Amino acid sequence: CAIGDFQETQYF.

The V and J genes are TRBV29-1 and TRBJ2-1; 9 bases are a match to TRBD2. The germline V gene has CDR1 SQVTM and CDR2 ANQGSEA. V shed 6 bases, J shed 3 bases, and the junction held 12 bases outside the gene matches. The CDR3 length is 16 residues. The CDR3 loop reads CSVPFVRLADYNEQFF. In DNA form, the CDR3 reads TGCAGCGTCCCCTTTGTGAGACTAGCGGACTACAATGAGCAGTTCTTC.

The CDR3 DNA reads TGTGCCAGCACCCCGACTAGCGGGAGGGCCAATGAGCAGTTCTTC. Translating gives CASTPTSGRANEQFF. The chain joins TRBV6-1 to TRBJ2-1; 14 bases are shared with TRBD2. CDR3 length: 15 residues. Germline V lookup: CDR1 MNHNS, CDR2 SASEGT. V was pared by 7 bases and J by 6 bases, with 5 bases of the junction left unmatched.